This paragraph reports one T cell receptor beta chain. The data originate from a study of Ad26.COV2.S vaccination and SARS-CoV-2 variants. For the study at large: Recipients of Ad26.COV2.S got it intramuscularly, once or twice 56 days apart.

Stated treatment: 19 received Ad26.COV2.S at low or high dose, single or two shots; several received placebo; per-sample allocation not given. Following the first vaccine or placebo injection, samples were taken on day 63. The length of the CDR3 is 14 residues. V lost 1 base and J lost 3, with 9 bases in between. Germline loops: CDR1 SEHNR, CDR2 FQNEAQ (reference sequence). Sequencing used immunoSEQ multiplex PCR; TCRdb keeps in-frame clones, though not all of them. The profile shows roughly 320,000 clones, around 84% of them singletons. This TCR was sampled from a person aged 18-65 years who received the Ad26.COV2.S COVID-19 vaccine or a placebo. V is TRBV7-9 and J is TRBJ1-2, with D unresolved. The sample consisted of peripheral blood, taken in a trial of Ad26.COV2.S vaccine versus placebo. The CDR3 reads CASSLGGSHYGYTF. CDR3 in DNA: TGTGCCAGCAGCTTAGGTGGCTCCCACTATGGCTACACCTTC.